A selection of T cell receptor beta chains follows, all from one sample in a study of T cells in Graves' hyperthyroidism and ophthalmopathy. One entry per CDR3 protein results from TCRdb running MiXCR on the multiplex PCR reads. This table has around 340,000 distinct CDR3 sequences, roughly 14% appearing once. The source material was blood. These receptors originate from a woman in her twenties or thirties with Graves' hyperthyroidism. Each CDR3 is given with its conserved first and last residue. The D gene is left open where the match is weak. Some rows mark clone size as missing; the rest say once, few, many or name a class of expanded clone.

d_call: NA
v_call: TRBV20-1
j_call: TRBJ1-2
clone_size: few
cdr3_nt: TGCAGTGCTAGGATCCGGGGCCACTATGGCTACACCTTC
cdr3_aa: CSARIRGHYGYTF

d_call: TRBD2
v_call: TRBV7-2
j_call: TRBJ2-5
clone_size: NA
cdr3_nt: TGTGCCAGCAGCTTAGATGTGGCGGGAGGCCGTACCCAGTACTTC
cdr3_aa: CASSLDVAGGRTQYF

d_call: NA
v_call: TRBV25-1
j_call: TRBJ1-1
clone_size: NA
cdr3_nt: TGTGCCAGCGGGCGGCGGGGTTACCCTGAAGCTTTCTTT
cdr3_aa: CASGRRGYPEAFF

d_call: TRBD2
v_call: TRBV6-5
j_call: TRBJ2-7
clone_size: NA
cdr3_nt: TGTGCCAGCAGTTACGGGCCTCCGGGAAGCGGGACGTACGAGCAGTACTTC
cdr3_aa: CASSYGPPGSGTYEQYF

d_call: NA
v_call: TRBV29-1
j_call: TRBJ2-1
clone_size: many
cdr3_nt: TGCAGCGTTGACAGGGAGCGGGACAATGAGCAGTTCTTC
cdr3_aa: CSVDRERDNEQFF

d_call: NA
v_call: TRBV30
j_call: TRBJ2-3
clone_size: many
cdr3_nt: TGTGCCTGGACCATTTTAGGGTACACAGATACGCAGTATTTT
cdr3_aa: CAWTILGYTDTQYF

d_call: NA
v_call: TRBV12-3/TRBV12-4
j_call: TRBJ1-1
clone_size: many
cdr3_nt: TGTGCCACCCGAGCGGGAACTGAAGCTTTCTTT
cdr3_aa: CATRAGTEAFF

d_call: NA
v_call: TRBV5-1
j_call: TRBJ1-3
clone_size: NA
cdr3_nt: TGCGCCAGCAGCTCAACAGCCTACTCTGTGAGGGACACCATATATTTT
cdr3_aa: CASSSTAYSVRDTIYF

d_call: NA
v_call: TRBV7-9
j_call: TRBJ2-7
clone_size: few
cdr3_nt: TGTGCCAGCAGCTTGGGGGCCTACTCCTACGAGCAGTACTTC
cdr3_aa: CASSLGAYSYEQYF

d_call: NA
v_call: TRBV3-1
j_call: TRBJ2-1
clone_size: many
cdr3_nt: TGTGCCAGCAGCCAAGACAATGAGCAGTTCTTC
cdr3_aa: CASSQDNEQFF

d_call: NA
v_call: TRBV11-1
j_call: TRBJ1-1
clone_size: many
cdr3_nt: TGTGCCAGCAGCAAGACTAACACTGAAGCTTTCTTT
cdr3_aa: CASSKTNTEAFF

d_call: TRBD1
v_call: TRBV5-4
j_call: TRBJ2-7
clone_size: many
cdr3_nt: TGTGCCAGCAGCGTCTGGGACAGGGGCCTCCGGGAGCAGTACTTC
cdr3_aa: CASSVWDRGLREQYF

d_call: NA
v_call: TRBV12-3/TRBV12-4
j_call: TRBJ1-5
clone_size: many
cdr3_nt: TGTGCCAGCAGCGAAGCTGGGCTGGCCCAGCATTTT
cdr3_aa: CASSEAGLAQHF

d_call: TRBD1
v_call: TRBV10-2
j_call: TRBJ2-7
clone_size: NA
cdr3_nt: TGCGCCAGCGGGACAGGGGGAAACGAGCAGTACTTC
cdr3_aa: CASGTGGNEQYF

d_call: NA
v_call: TRBV30
j_call: TRBJ1-2
clone_size: many
cdr3_nt: TGTGCCTGGAAAGGAGGCCCCGAGGGCGGCTACACCTTC
cdr3_aa: CAWKGGPEGGYTF

d_call: TRBD1
v_call: TRBV19
j_call: TRBJ1-5
clone_size: NA
cdr3_nt: TGTGCCAGTAGTATTGGGGAGGTCAGGGGGATTAGCAATCAGCCCCAGCATTTT
cdr3_aa: CASSIGEVRGISNQPQHF

d_call: NA
v_call: TRBV5-1
j_call: TRBJ2-2
clone_size: NA
cdr3_nt: TGCGCCAGCAGCTTGGGTTCCAGGGACACCGGGGAGCTGTTTTTT
cdr3_aa: CASSLGSRDTGELFF

d_call: TRBD2
v_call: TRBV7-2
j_call: TRBJ2-3
clone_size: few
cdr3_nt: TGTGCCAGCAGCTTAGGCGGGGGGTATACGCAGTATTTT
cdr3_aa: CASSLGGGYTQYF

d_call: TRBD2
v_call: TRBV2
j_call: TRBJ2-3
clone_size: many
cdr3_nt: TGTGCCAGCAGTGATTCGGGACTAGCATTCGCGGGGATAACAGATACGCAGTATTTT
cdr3_aa: CASSDSGLAFAGITDTQYF

d_call: NA
v_call: TRBV7-2
j_call: TRBJ2-3
clone_size: many
cdr3_nt: TGTGCCAGCAGCGCGGGGACAAGCACAGATACGCAGTATTTT
cdr3_aa: CASSAGTSTDTQYF

d_call: TRBD2
v_call: TRBV24-1
j_call: TRBJ2-1
clone_size: NA
cdr3_nt: TGTGCCACCAGTGATCCGGCTAGCGGGAACCTTGAGCAGTTCTTC
cdr3_aa: CATSDPASGNLEQFF

d_call: NA
v_call: TRBV29-1
j_call: TRBJ2-1
clone_size: many
cdr3_nt: TGCAGCGGGGCTGGGGACTCTAACAATGAGCAGTTCTTC
cdr3_aa: CSGAGDSNNEQFF

d_call: NA
v_call: TRBV3-1
j_call: TRBJ2-3
clone_size: NA
cdr3_nt: TGTGCCAGCAGCCTAGAGAGCGGTTCCCCGGCAGATACGCGGTATTTT
cdr3_aa: CASSLESGSPADTRYF

d_call: TRBD2
v_call: TRBV20-1
j_call: TRBJ2-5
clone_size: many
cdr3_nt: TGCAGTGCTAGAGGACTAGCGGGAGTCGGGCCCCAGTACTTC
cdr3_aa: CSARGLAGVGPQYF

d_call: NA
v_call: TRBV28
j_call: TRBJ2-4
clone_size: many
cdr3_nt: TGTGCCAGCTTAGGTTCTCTAGCCAAAAACATTCAGTACTTC
cdr3_aa: CASLGSLAKNIQYF

d_call: NA
v_call: TRBV19
j_call: TRBJ2-1
clone_size: NA
cdr3_nt: TGTGCCAGTAGGAGTATCCGGGAGTACTACAATGAGCAGTTCTTC
cdr3_aa: CASRSIREYYNEQFF

d_call: NA
v_call: TRBV30
j_call: TRBJ2-5
clone_size: few
cdr3_nt: TGTGCCTGGACCCTCGGGAGCGGGGAGACCCAGTACTTC
cdr3_aa: CAWTLGSGETQYF

d_call: NA
v_call: TRBV27
j_call: TRBJ2-7
clone_size: few
cdr3_nt: TGTGCCAGCAGTTTCGTTTTCAAGGACGAGCAGTACTTC
cdr3_aa: CASSFVFKDEQYF

d_call: NA
v_call: TRBV3-1
j_call: TRBJ1-2
clone_size: many
cdr3_nt: TGTGCCAGCAGCGCGATTGGGGAGTCAGGAGACTACACCTTC
cdr3_aa: CASSAIGESGDYTF

d_call: NA
v_call: TRBV6-2/TRBV6-3
j_call: TRBJ2-5
clone_size: many
cdr3_nt: TGTGCCAGCAGTTCGGACATCCAAGAGACCCAGTACTTC
cdr3_aa: CASSSDIQETQYF

d_call: NA
v_call: TRBV5-8
j_call: TRBJ2-5
clone_size: NA
cdr3_nt: TGTGCCAGCAGCTTGGCCGTTAGACGGCAGACCCAGTACTTC
cdr3_aa: CASSLAVRRQTQYF

d_call: TRBD1
v_call: TRBV29-1
j_call: TRBJ1-2
clone_size: few
cdr3_nt: TGCAGCGTTGCAGACAGGGGCTATGGCTACACCTTC
cdr3_aa: CSVADRGYGYTF

d_call: NA
v_call: TRBV27
j_call: TRBJ2-6
clone_size: few
cdr3_nt: TGTGCCAGCAGTCCTCCAACCGGCGGGGCCAACGTCCTGACTTTC
cdr3_aa: CASSPPTGGANVLTF

d_call: NA
v_call: TRBV29-1
j_call: TRBJ2-7
clone_size: NA
cdr3_nt: TGCAGCGTTGCGGTTCGGGCAGGGTCCTACGAGCAGTACTTC
cdr3_aa: CSVAVRAGSYEQYF

d_call: NA
v_call: TRBV7-2
j_call: TRBJ2-7
clone_size: many
cdr3_nt: TGTGCCAGCAGCATAACAGGGTCGGGACTGTACGAGCAGTACTTC
cdr3_aa: CASSITGSGLYEQYF

d_call: NA
v_call: TRBV6-1
j_call: TRBJ2-7
clone_size: NA
cdr3_nt: TGTGCCAGCCGTAGTTTGAAGGGGCCCTACGAGCGGTACTTC
cdr3_aa: CASRSLKGPYERYF

d_call: NA
v_call: TRBV9
j_call: TRBJ1-1
clone_size: many
cdr3_nt: TGTGCCAGCAGCACCGGGAGTAGGGCTTTCTTT
cdr3_aa: CASSTGSRAFF

d_call: NA
v_call: TRBV9
j_call: TRBJ1-1
clone_size: NA
cdr3_nt: TGTGCCAGCAGCCGAGAGGGGGAAGCTGAAGCTTTCTTT
cdr3_aa: CASSREGEAEAFF

d_call: TRBD2
v_call: TRBV20-1
j_call: TRBJ2-3
clone_size: NA
cdr3_nt: TGCAGTGCTAGAGATTGGCTGGGTAGCGGGGGATCAGATACGCAGTATTTT
cdr3_aa: CSARDWLGSGGSDTQYF

d_call: NA
v_call: TRBV3-1
j_call: TRBJ2-1
clone_size: NA
cdr3_nt: TGTGCCAGCAGCCCGCGAGGGGAGACGCAGTTCTTC
cdr3_aa: CASSPRGETQFF

d_call: NA
v_call: TRBV30
j_call: TRBJ2-6
clone_size: few
cdr3_nt: TGTGCCGGGGGACTCTCTGGGGCCAACGTCCTGACTTTC
cdr3_aa: CAGGLSGANVLTF

d_call: NA
v_call: TRBV20-1
j_call: TRBJ2-2
clone_size: many
cdr3_nt: TGCAGTGCTAGAGACTTGGAAGTGGGGTTTACCGGGGAGCTGTTTTTT
cdr3_aa: CSARDLEVGFTGELFF

d_call: NA
v_call: TRBV30
j_call: TRBJ2-1
clone_size: NA
cdr3_nt: TGTGCCTGGAGTATTGGACCGCCCGATGAGCAGTTCTTC
cdr3_aa: CAWSIGPPDEQFF

d_call: NA
v_call: TRBV6-1
j_call: TRBJ2-7
clone_size: NA
cdr3_nt: TGTGCCAGTCACGGCGGGGGCCCCTACGAGCAGTACTTC
cdr3_aa: CASHGGGPYEQYF

d_call: TRBD1
v_call: TRBV5-5
j_call: TRBJ1-5
clone_size: NA
cdr3_nt: TGTGCCAGCAGCTTGGGGGGAGGACAGGCCTGGAGTCAGCCACAGCATTTT
cdr3_aa: CASSLGGGQAWSQPQHF

d_call: NA
v_call: TRBV24-1
j_call: TRBJ2-1
clone_size: NA
cdr3_nt: TGTGCCACCAGTGACCCCCGGGGGAGATCCTACAATGAGCAGTTCTTC
cdr3_aa: CATSDPRGRSYNEQFF

d_call: TRBD2
v_call: TRBV7-9
j_call: TRBJ2-6
clone_size: NA
cdr3_nt: TGTGCCAGCAGCTTAACTAGCGGGAGGATGGGCTCTGGGGCCAACGTCCTGACTTTC
cdr3_aa: CASSLTSGRMGSGANVLTF

d_call: NA
v_call: TRBV16
j_call: TRBJ1-5
clone_size: few
cdr3_nt: TGTGCCAGCAGCCAATCGGTTGATCAGCCCCAGCATTTT
cdr3_aa: CASSQSVDQPQHF

d_call: NA
v_call: TRBV2
j_call: TRBJ2-2
clone_size: NA
cdr3_nt: TGTGCCAGCCGAAGGACAGCCGGGGAGCTGTTTTTT
cdr3_aa: CASRRTAGELFF

d_call: NA
v_call: TRBV6-1
j_call: TRBJ2-5
clone_size: NA
cdr3_nt: TGTGCCAGCAGTGCCGCCAGGGCCCAAGAGACCCAGTACTTC
cdr3_aa: CASSAARAQETQYF

d_call: NA
v_call: TRBV3-1
j_call: TRBJ2-2
clone_size: few
cdr3_nt: TGTGCCAGCAGCCAAGATAGCAGCGTACAGTGGACCGGGGAGCTGTTTTTT
cdr3_aa: CASSQDSSVQWTGELFF

d_call: NA
v_call: TRBV25-1
j_call: TRBJ2-2
clone_size: few
cdr3_nt: TGTGCCAGCACCTCCCCGGGACTTTACACCGGGGAGCTGTTTTTT
cdr3_aa: CASTSPGLYTGELFF

d_call: NA
v_call: TRBV27
j_call: TRBJ2-7
clone_size: NA
cdr3_nt: TGTGCCAGCAGTGACTCTCGTTGGACCTACGAGCAGTACTTC
cdr3_aa: CASSDSRWTYEQYF

d_call: NA
v_call: TRBV6-1
j_call: TRBJ1-1
clone_size: NA
cdr3_nt: TGTGCCAGCAGTGATATTGGGAGCACTGAAGCTTTCTTT
cdr3_aa: CASSDIGSTEAFF

d_call: NA
v_call: TRBV7-2
j_call: TRBJ2-1
clone_size: many
cdr3_nt: TGTGCCAGCAGCTTCGTTTTCCGCTCCTACAATGAGCAGTTCTTC
cdr3_aa: CASSFVFRSYNEQFF

d_call: NA
v_call: TRBV20-1
j_call: TRBJ2-1
clone_size: many
cdr3_nt: TGCAGTGCTAGAGATTTCGCTTCCTCCTACAATGAGCAGTTCTTC
cdr3_aa: CSARDFASSYNEQFF

d_call: NA
v_call: TRBV28
j_call: TRBJ1-5
clone_size: many
cdr3_nt: TGTGCCAGCAGACAGGGTTTCAATCAGCCCCAGCATTTT
cdr3_aa: CASRQGFNQPQHF

d_call: NA
v_call: TRBV7-8
j_call: TRBJ2-5
clone_size: many
cdr3_nt: TGTGCCAGCAGCCGCCTGTGGGGGGCGCGGGAGACCCAGTACTTC
cdr3_aa: CASSRLWGARETQYF